This T cell receptor beta chain appears in the sequencing data of a study of blood T cell repertoires in COVID-19. Overall study: Both acute and convalescent COVID-19 samples were obtained from the United States, Italy and Spain. T cells, B-cell-depleted T cells, or PBMCs provided the cDNA or gDNA that served as material.

Authors' methods: Reference gene primer amplification gave nucleated cell count estimates. Generated by immunoSEQ multiplex PCR, the TCRdb table keeps only in-frame clones and is missing some. V and J calls plus clone size are reproduced from that table; the DNA served to infer D and trimming. The data show some 250,000 clones, 70% to 90% seen once. V shed 10 bases, J shed 6 bases, and the junction held 8 bases outside the gene matches. The CDR3 is made up of 13 amino acids. Germline CDR1 WNHNN, CDR2 SYGVQD (reference sequence). This TCR was recovered from a woman between 25 and 40 years old who had recovered from COVID-19. The sample comprised peripheral blood. The chain joins TRBV10-1 to TRBJ2-2; 7 bases agree with TRBD2. The DNA for the CDR3 is TGCGCCACCTCCTGGGGGAGGGCCGGGGAGCTGTTTTTT. This translates into CATSWGRAGELFF.